The T cell receptor beta chain under discussion was sequenced for a study of blood T cells in healthy people across ages. Study-wide findings and caveats: What prevented conclusive comparison of naive and antigen-experienced cells was that PBMCs were unsorted. With age, beta diversity per million T cells declined roughly linearly, significantly by 40.

This clonotype was detected once. Antigen unknown. Combining a sample-barcoded 5' primer with a J-beta primer mix, a second PCR ran for roughly 6 to 11 cycles. A template-switch adaptor that had 12 random nucleotides put a tag on each cDNA molecule. Using its own MiXCR run on the 5' RACE reads, TCRdb lists one record per CDR3 protein. The sample carries approximately 850,000 distinct CDR3 sequences, under 55% recorded once. Samples each had at least 5 micrograms of total RNA extracted. CDR1 SGHKS and CDR2 YYEKEE come from the germline V gene (reference sequence). Deletions cut 1 base from V and 0 bases from J, with 14 bases between. The CDR3 extends over 16 amino acids.

V and J are TRBV5-5 and TRBJ2-7, with D maybe TRBD1 (5 bases). The TCR originated in a man aged 55-75 years in good health. Specimen: blood. The CDR3, as DNA: TGTGCCAGCAGCTTGCTAGGGGCAGGAAGCTCCTACGAGCAGTACTTC. It yields the protein CASSLLGAGSSYEQYF.